This T cell receptor beta chain was captured in a study of cytomegalovirus exposure and HLA in healthy donors (dated by TCRdb to about 2017). Some background on the complete study: A later analysis indicated that the 100 to 150 validation repertoires were generated on the platform also employed for the 600 to 750 repertoires of the first cohort. The study aimed to test whether signatures of past pathogen exposure could be identified by cataloging public T cell receptors. Besides the first cohort of 666 subjects, a separate validation cohort made up of roughly 120 different subjects was used. To predict cytomegalovirus infection status, the study brought together high-throughput TCR immunosequencing, statistical association of individual TCRs with disease status, and machine learning. Paper-wide results and their limitations: The authors suggested that the approach could potentially be extended to other disease states and immunological phenotypes. Most TCR sequences were observed very rarely across donors, whereas some public TCRs were present in many individuals. In vitro tests confirmed that a few of the cytomegalovirus-associated TCR beta chains recognize cytomegalovirus antigens. A later analysis found that TCRs clustered in the first cohort also tended to co-occur in the approximately 120 validation repertoires, with approximately 94% of cluster scores above 0. In both the original and validation cohorts, the classifier was reported to diagnose cytomegalovirus status with high specificity and sensitivity. The study listed approximately 160 TCR beta chains as associated with cytomegalovirus. All 120 or so repertoires were used to score co-occurrence in the validation cohort in a later analysis, because that analysis had no HLA typing for the cohort.

Donors formed part of the validation cohort, which comprised about 130 subjects and was distinct from the first cohort of 666 subjects. On this clone itself: Its antigen remains unidentified. The sample holds no much larger clone one base away, and base qualities are not on file.

To prepare the library, the immunoSEQ multiplex PCR assay was applied. In the authors' own workflow: A statistical classification framework was built for diagnosing cytomegalovirus status from the catalog of TCR beta chain sequences. TCRdb mirrors the immuneACCESS table, restricted to in-frame sequences. Some clones are absent from its copies; in checked studies, under half trace to an unresolved V gene, and the reason for the others is unknown. The V and J calls and the clone size are those of that table, but D and trimming were determined from the DNA. For this sample there are about 280,000 clones; approximately 90% appear just once. The top ten clonotypes cover 0.92% of the sample. As encoded in the germline V gene, CDR1 is MDHEN while CDR2 is SYDVKM. The CDR3 runs 15 residues from the cysteine to the phenylalanine. CDR3 DNA is the only sequence kept; it has 45 bases, read in frame from the first base. V is trimmed back by 6 bases and J by 2 bases, and the junction contains 7 bases that no gene match accounts for.

This sequence was found in a woman aged 18-30 years in good health and CMV-seronegative. Sequencing was performed on PBMCs. The sequence joins TRBV28 to TRBJ1-1; the junction holds 9 bases that match TRBD1. CDR3 protein: CASSPGQGHNTEAFF. The DNA sequence is as follows: TGTGCCAGCAGCCCGGGACAGGGACATAACACTGAAGCTTTCTTT.